This T cell receptor beta chain was documented in a study of blood T cell repertoires in COVID-19. Profiling relied on immunoSEQ multiplex PCR, and the TCRdb table lists in-frame clones only, not all of them. Of approximately 350,000 clones in the sample, about four fifths were seen once. This clonotype originated in a young man with active or convalescent COVID-19. Input material: peripheral blood.

CDR3 DNA: TGTGCCAGCTCACCAAATGTCAGGGCGAACACCGGGGAGCTGTTTTTT. It yields the protein CASSPNVRANTGELFF. The V and J genes are TRBV18 and TRBJ2-2, with D maybe TRBD1 (5 bases). Germline V lookup: CDR1 KGHSH, CDR2 LQKENI. The CDR3 consists of 16 residues. Trimming removed 2 bases from V and 0 bases from J, with 10 bases in between.